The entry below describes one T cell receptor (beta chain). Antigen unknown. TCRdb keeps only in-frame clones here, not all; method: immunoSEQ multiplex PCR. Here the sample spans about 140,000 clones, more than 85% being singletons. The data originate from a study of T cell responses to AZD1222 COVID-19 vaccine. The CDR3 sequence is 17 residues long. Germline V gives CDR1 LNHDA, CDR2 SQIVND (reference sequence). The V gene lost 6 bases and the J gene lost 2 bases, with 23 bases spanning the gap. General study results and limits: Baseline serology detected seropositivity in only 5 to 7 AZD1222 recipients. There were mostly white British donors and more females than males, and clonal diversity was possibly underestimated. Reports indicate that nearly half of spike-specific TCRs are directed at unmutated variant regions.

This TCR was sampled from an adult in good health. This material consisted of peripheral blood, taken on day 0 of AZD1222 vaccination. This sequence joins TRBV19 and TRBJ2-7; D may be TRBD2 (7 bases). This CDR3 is CASSTQGSGGFAYEQYF. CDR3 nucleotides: TGTGCCAGTAGCACCCAAGGGTCGGGGGGCTTCGCCTACGAGCAGTACTTC.